A single sample gave rise to the 24 T cell receptor beta chains below, sequenced in a study of blood T cell repertoires in COVID-19. The method was immunoSEQ multiplex PCR; TCRdb's version includes in-frame clones alone and lacks a portion of them. The sample carries about 210,000 clones, roughly 79% recorded once. Input material: PBMCs or T cells enriched from blood (not recorded which). The receptors come from a woman aged 50 to 60 with acute COVID-19.

The chain employs TRBV28 and TRBJ2-3, with 9 nucleotides matching TRBD2. The CDR3 length is 15 residues. Germline trimming cut 5 bases from V and 2 bases from J; bases unmatched to any gene: 5. From germline, CDR1 is MDHEN and CDR2 SYDVKM. The CDR3 here is CASSRAGGPTDTQYF. CDR3 in DNA: TGTGCCAGCAGTAGGGCGGGGGGGCCCACAGATACGCAGTATTTT.

The chain recombines TRBV7-9 with TRBJ2-7, with TRBD1 matching 7 bases. Germline CDR1 reads SEHNR; CDR2 reads FQNEAQ (reference sequence). This CDR3 region has 15 residues. V gave up 5 bases and J gave up 5 bases; unmatched junction bases: 12. CDR3 in DNA: TGTGCCAGCAGCCGGAACCGGGACAGAGGCCACGAGCAGTACTTC. Its translation: CASSRNRDRGHEQYF.

This rearrangement joins TRBV10-3 to TRBJ2-5; D possibly corresponds to TRBD2 (5 bases). This CDR3 region has 14 residues. The germline V gene has CDR1 ENHRY and CDR2 SYGVKD. Trimming left V 4 bases short and J 5 bases short, with 14 bases between. CDR3 protein: CAISVGTTGETQYF. In DNA, the CDR3 is TGTGCCATCAGTGTGGGAACAACGGGGGAGACCCAGTACTTC.

The chain links TRBV11-2 to TRBJ2-1; D is perhaps TRBD2 (6 bases). This CDR3 has 16 residues. CDR1 is SGHAT and CDR2 is FQNNGV in the germline V gene. Deletions cut 1 base from V and 5 bases from J, with 15 bases between. CDR3 DNA: TGTGCCAGCAGCTTAGTAGCTCTAGCGCCCAACAATGAGCAGTTCTTC. This encodes CASSLVALAPNNEQFF.

This clone was observed at least ten times. The chain is built from TRBV19 and TRBJ2-7; 7 bases are shared with TRBD1. Looked up from germline, CDR1 is LNHDA and CDR2 is SQIVND (reference sequence). V shed 1 base and J 7 bases; nucleotides not matched to a gene: 7. The CDR3 contains 14 residues. The CDR3 is CASSIGTGALEQYF. The CDR3 region has the DNA TGTGCCAGTAGTATAGGAACAGGGGCCCTTGAGCAGTACTTC.

The rearrangement joins TRBV19 to TRBJ2-7; weak D call: TRBD2 (6 bases). The ends were cut back, 2 bases at V and 6 bases at J, with 11 bases in the middle. The CDR3 is 13 amino acids. CDR1 and CDR2 (germline): LNHDA, SQIVND (reference sequence). CDR3 protein: CASSIIGGFEQYF. CDR3 sequence (DNA): TGTGCCAGTAGTATAATCGGAGGGTTCGAGCAGTACTTC.

The chain joins TRBV3-1 (or the pseudogene TRBV3-2) to TRBJ1-6; D may be TRBD1 (5 bases). The germline gives CDR1 LGHDT, CDR2 YNNKEL (reference sequence). Trimming removed 3 bases from V and 8 bases from J, with 11 bases in between. The CDR3 contains 14 residues. CDR3 sequence reads: CASSHGGKDSPLHF. The CDR3 DNA reads TGTGCCAGCAGCCATGGGGGGAAGGATTCACCCCTCCACTTT.

This chain uses TRBV28 with TRBJ2-7, with 7 bases matching TRBD1. The CDR3 totals 17 residues. CDR1 MDHEN and CDR2 SYDVKM come from the germline V gene. The J segment lost 0 bases and the V segment lost 10 bases, leaving 18 bases of the junction unmatched. This CDR3 reads CATNVYSPGGGSYEQYF. The CDR3 DNA is TGTGCCACCAACGTGTACTCCCCAGGGGGTGGCTCCTACGAGCAGTACTTC. Full variable domain (remainder filled in from reference TRBV28 and TRBJ2-7): DVKVTQSSRYLVKRTGEKVFLECVQDMDHENMFWYRQDPGLGLRLIYFSYDVKMKEKGDIPEGYSVSREKKERFSLILESASTNQTSMYLCATNVYSPGGGSYEQYFGPGTRLTVT.

Only one count was recorded for this clone. V usage is TRBV19 and J usage is TRBJ2-7, with no clear D. Germline CDR1 is LNHDA and CDR2 is SQIVND (reference sequence). Trimming removed 6 bases at V and 3 bases at J, with 12 bases between. The CDR3 covers 13 residues. The CDR3 region is CASRHTDYYEQYF. The CDR3 DNA is TGTGCCAGTAGACATACAGATTACTACGAGCAGTACTTC.

CDR3 sequence: CASSIGTGVYEQYF. The CDR3 region has the DNA TGTGCCAGTAGTATCGGGACAGGGGTTTACGAGCAGTACTTC. The chain recombines TRBV19 with TRBJ2-7; TRBD1 aligns across 10 bases. Germline-derived CDR1 and CDR2 are LNHDA and SQIVND (reference sequence). V shed 3 bases and J 4 bases; nucleotides not matched to a gene: 3. The CDR3 is 14 residues long.

This clone was recorded once. The chain has TRBV4-3 and TRBJ1-1; 8 nucleotides agree with TRBD1. This CDR3 has 15 amino acids. V gave up 2 bases and J gave up 0 bases; unmatched junction bases: 2. The germline gives CDR1 LGHNA, CDR2 YSLEER. DNA of the CDR3: TGCGCCAGCAGCCAAATACAGGGGGTGAACACTGAAGCTTTCTTT. Translation gives CASSQIQGVNTEAFF.

The chain employs TRBV18 and TRBJ2-7; D gene unclear. CDR1 KGHSH and CDR2 LQKENI come from the germline V gene. This CDR3 spans 12 amino acids. Trimming took 3 bases from V and 6 from J, leaving 9 bases between them. This chain's CDR3 is CASSPLGPEQYF. CDR3 nucleotide sequence: TGTGCCAGCTCACCTCTTGGGCCCGAGCAGTACTTC.

The J gene is TRBJ1-3, the V gene TRBV4-3; D ambiguous. The CDR3 is 15 amino acids. The germline V and J ends were trimmed by 3 bases and 6 bases, with 15 bases remaining between them. CDR1 and CDR2 from the germline V gene are LGHNA and YSLEER. DNA for the CDR3: TGCGCCAGCAGCCAGGCAATGGGCCGCGTAAACACCATATATTTT. Amino acids: CASSQAMGRVNTIYF.

The rearrangement uses TRBV11-2 and TRBJ2-1; the match to TRBD2 covers 13 bases. Germline-derived CDR1 and CDR2 are SGHAT and FQNNGV. The junction had 9 bases not matched to a gene; V was cut back by 6 bases and J by 10 bases. The CDR3 contains 15 residues. The CDR3, as DNA: TGTGCCAGCAGTTACACTAGCGGGGGGGCCGCCGAGCAGTTCTTC. Its translation is CASSYTSGGAAEQFF.

This clone was counted a few times. The chain is built from TRBV28 and TRBJ1-2; 7 positions agree with TRBD1. This CDR3 spans 14 amino acids. With 6 bases clipped from V and 3 bases from J, the junction kept 7 bases outside the gene matches. CDR1 and CDR2 (germline): MDHEN, SYDVKM. CDR3 protein: CASRVGGADYGYTF. The CDR3, as DNA: TGTGCCAGCAGGGTAGGGGGCGCAGACTATGGCTACACCTTC.

The chain recombines TRBV18 with TRBJ1-2; TRBD1 agrees at 8 bases. Germline CDR1 is KGHSH and CDR2 is LQKENI. This CDR3 is 15 amino acids long. Unmatched junction bases numbered 8, after V lost 0 bases and J lost 8 bases. The CDR3 nucleotides read TGTGCCAGCTCACCACCGGAGGACAGGGTGTCAGGCTACACCTTC. It is translated as CASSPPEDRVSGYTF.

The CDR3: CASSLVGGNPNTGELFF. In DNA, the CDR3 is TGCGCCAGCAGCTTGGTGGGAGGGAACCCGAACACCGGGGAGCTGTTTTTT. This rearrangement joins TRBV5-1 to TRBJ2-2; 7 positions agree with TRBD2. J gave up 0 bases and V 0 bases, and 5 bases lay outside the gene matches. The germline V gene encodes CDR1 SGHRS and CDR2 YFSETQ. The CDR3 totals 17 residues.

This clone has a single count. The genes are TRBV18 and TRBJ1-6, with 7 bases aligning to TRBD1. The trim removed 3 bases at V and 6 bases at J, leaving 5 bases unmatched. Looked up from germline, CDR1 is KGHSH and CDR2 is LQKENI. The CDR3 spans 15 residues. In DNA, the CDR3 is TGTGCCAGCTCACCCGGACAGGATATTAATTCACCCCTCCACTTT. This codes for CASSPGQDINSPLHF.

The chain is built from TRBV28 and TRBJ2-7; TRBD1 is a possible D gene (5 bases). V was pared by 3 bases and J by 1 base, with 10 bases between. The germline V gene has CDR1 MDHEN and CDR2 SYDVKM. The length of the CDR3 is 14 residues. The CDR3 loop reads CASSFFAGSYEQYF. CDR3 bases: TGTGCCAGCAGTTTCTTTGCAGGGTCCTACGAGCAGTACTTC.

This clone has more than one count but fewer than ten. A junction boundary mismatches the germline segment, possibly from a read error. V and J are TRBV4-1 and TRBJ1-4, with a weak D call TRBD1 (5 bases). CDR1 MGHRA and CDR2 YSYEKL come from the germline V gene. This CDR3 region has 13 residues. CDR3 bases: TGCGCCAGCAGCCAAGAAGGTCGGGGGACCCCGTATTTT. Translation: CASSQEGRGTPYF.

The chain joins TRBV6-2 or TRBV6-3 to TRBJ1-5; D might be TRBD1 (5 bases). V lost 4 bases to trimming and J lost 6 bases, with 16 bases between them. Germline V gives CDR1 MNHEY, CDR2 SVGEGT. The CDR3 consists of 15 residues. CDR3 amino acids: CASSSSLGAAQPQHF. CDR3 sequence (DNA): TGTGCCAGCAGTTCATCCCTAGGGGCTGCTCAGCCCCAGCATTTT.

This clone was found a few times. V and J are TRBV6-1 and TRBJ2-3, with TRBD2 identical over 7 bases. The CDR3 has 17 residues. Germline lookup yields CDR1 MNHNS and CDR2 SASEGT. J was trimmed by 0 bases and V by 0 bases; bases with no gene match: 6. The CDR3: CASSEALAGRSTDTQYF. In nucleotides, the CDR3 is TGTGCCAGCAGTGAAGCTTTAGCGGGCCGTAGCACAGATACGCAGTATTTT.

The chain carries TRBV7-9 and TRBJ1-3; D may be TRBD1 (6 bases). Germline V gene data show CDR1 as SEHNR and CDR2 as FQNEAQ (reference sequence). Trimming shortened V by 2 bases and J by 0 bases, and 8 bases separated the two germline ends. CDR3 length: 15 residues. The CDR3 reads CASSLTGSSGNTIYF. CDR3 DNA sequence: TGTGCCAGCAGCTTAACAGGGAGCTCTGGAAACACCATATATTTT. Complete variable domain (other parts from reference TRBV7-9 and TRBJ1-3): DTGVSQNPRHKITKRGQNVTFRCDPISEHNRLYWYRQTLGQGPEFLTYFQNEAQLEKSRLLSDRFSAERPKGSFSTLEIQRTEQGDSAMYLCASSLTGSSGNTIYFGEGSWLTVV.

The chain has TRBV6-2 or TRBV6-3 and TRBJ2-3, with TRBD2 identical over 12 bases. V lost 5 bases, J lost 2 bases, and 8 bases stayed unmatched. The CDR3 extends over 17 amino acids. Germline V gives CDR1 MNHEY, CDR2 SVGEGT. In DNA, the CDR3 is TGTGCCAGCAGTCCCTACCGGACTAGCGGGAACACAGATACGCAGTATTTT. Its protein is CASSPYRTSGNTDTQYF.